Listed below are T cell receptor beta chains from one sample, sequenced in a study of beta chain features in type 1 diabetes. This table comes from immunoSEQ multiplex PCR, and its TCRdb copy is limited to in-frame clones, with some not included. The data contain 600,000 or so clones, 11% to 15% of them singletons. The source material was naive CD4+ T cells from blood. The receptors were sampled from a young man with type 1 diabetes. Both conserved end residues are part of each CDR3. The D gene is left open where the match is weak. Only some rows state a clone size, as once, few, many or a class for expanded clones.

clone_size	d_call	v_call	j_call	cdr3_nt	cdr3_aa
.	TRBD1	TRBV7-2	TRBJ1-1	TGTGCCAGCAGCTTAGGTGGGACAGTGAACACTGAAGCTTTCTTT	CASSLGGTVNTEAFF
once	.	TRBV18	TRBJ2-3	TGTGCCAGCTCGTCCTTCGTGGACACAGATACGCAGTATTTT	CASSSFVDTDTQYF
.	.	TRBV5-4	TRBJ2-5	TGTGCCAGCAGCCGAGACCCCCCGGGAGAGACCCAGTACTTC	CASSRDPPGETQYF
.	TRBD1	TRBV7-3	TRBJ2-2	TGTGCCAGCAGCTCGCAGGGGGCAGGCACCGGGGAGCTGTTTTTT	CASSSQGAGTGELFF
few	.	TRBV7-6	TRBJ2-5	TGTGCCAGCAGCTTAGCGGTCCAAGAGACCCAGTACTTC	CASSLAVQETQYF
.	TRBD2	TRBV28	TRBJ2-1	TGTGCCAGCAGTTTAGTTTCGGGGGGGTACAATGAGCAGTTCTTC	CASSLVSGGYNEQFF
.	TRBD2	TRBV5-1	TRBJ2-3	TGCGCCAGCAGCATTGGCACTAGCGGGAGCACAGATACGCAGTATTTT	CASSIGTSGSTDTQYF
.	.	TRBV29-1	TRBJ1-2	TGCAGCGGTGGACATGACTATGGCTACACCTTC	CSGGHDYGYTF
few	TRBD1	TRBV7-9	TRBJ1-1	TGTGCCAGCAGCTTACGGACAGGGCATGCTTTCTTT	CASSLRTGHAFF
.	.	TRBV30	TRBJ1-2	TGTGCCTGGAGTCTTTCCGGACCGGCGGGCTACACCTTC	CAWSLSGPAGYTF
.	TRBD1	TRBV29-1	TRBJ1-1	TGCAGCGCCCGACAGGGTATGAACACTGAAGCTTTCTTT	CSARQGMNTEAFF
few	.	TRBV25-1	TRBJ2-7	TGTGCCAGCGGGGGCCACGAGCAGTACTTC	CASGGHEQYF
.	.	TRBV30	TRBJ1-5	TGTGCCTGGCAGGGGAACAACAATCAGCCCCAGCATTTT	CAWQGNNNQPQHF
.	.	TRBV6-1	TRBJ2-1	TGTGCCAGCAGTGAACCCGGTTACAATGAGCAGTTCTTC	CASSEPGYNEQFF
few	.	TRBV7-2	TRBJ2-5	TGTGCCAGCAGCTTAGGTAGTTTTCGAACGGGGACCCAGTACTTC	CASSLGSFRTGTQYF